This entry concerns a single T cell receptor beta chain. The specificity of this receptor is unknown. The record has no base qualities; no much larger clone is one base away. This sample was taken from a study of blood T cell repertoires in COVID-19 (TCRdb year 2020). The study in broad terms: Recovered participants in ImmuneRACE Cohort 3 were defined by two consecutive negative NP/OP PCR tests, clearance by a healthcare professional, or resolution of symptoms. The collaborator samples originated in the United States, Italy and Spain and spanned the acute and convalescent phases of COVID-19. The prospective study material was composed of cDNA or gDNA derived from T cells, B-cell-depleted T cells, or PBMCs. The dataset comprised deeply sampled blood TCRbeta repertoires from subjects exposed to, actively infected with, or recovered from COVID-19. The repertoires were released in a freely available public database meant as a resource for research on the immune response to SARS-CoV-2. Samples were obtained from the ongoing ImmuneRACE study (first 160 participants) and from 1,254 subjects provided by 6 global collaborators. Sample metadata almost always included a de-identified subject ID, COVID-19 status, age in years and sex. Where available, HLA class I and class II types were obtained from metadata supplied by the sample provider rather than from assay-based typing. Here is what the overall study found, with its caveats: The quantity of clinical and demographic metadata differed by source and by participant and was supplied without curation.

TCRbeta CDR3 regions were amplified from genomic DNA by means of the immunoSEQ Assay, a bias-controlled multiplex PCR. The authors processed their data as follows. The number of nucleated cells in each sample was estimated by amplification of reference gene primers within the assay. To quantify the absolute abundance of each unique TCRbeta CDR3 rearrangement, sequence reads were collapsed and filtered. For each sample, productive Simpson clonality was calculated as the square root of Simpson's diversity index over productive rearrangements. As stored in TCRdb, this immuneACCESS dataset retains in-frame rearrangements with V and J assigned. A fraction of the clones does not appear; measured against another copy, unresolved V genes explain less than half of the discrepancy, and the remainder lacks a known reason. V and J calls and clone size are those listed in that table; D and trimming were worked out from the DNA. In this sample the table shows over 110,000 clones, approximately 87% of which occur a single time. The leading ten clones occupy 3% to 4% of the sample.

The germline V gene (reference sequence) gives CDR1 as LNHDA and CDR2 as SQIVND. CDR3 length: 11 amino acids, cysteine to phenylalanine. The entry retains the CDR3 DNA only, 33 bases that are in frame from base 1. V was cut back by 3 bases and J by 9 bases, leaving a gap of 8 bases between them. Participants in the prospective study were aged roughly 18 to 100 years, lived in under 30 United States geographic areas, and enrolled through a virtual design. Cohort assignment in the prospective study relied on participant-reported clinical history from a screening survey and a study questionnaire. Mobile phlebotomists in the prospective study collected whole blood, serum and a nasopharyngeal or oropharyngeal swab from every participant. Participants in the prospective study had the option to provide additional blood draws and questionnaires over a 2-month period. Prospective study blood samples were shipped either frozen or at room temperature before DNA extraction.

The specimen sequenced was PBMCs or T cells enriched from blood (not recorded which). The receptor was isolated from a man aged 50-59 years in a cohort exposed to, infected with or recovered from COVID-19 (not recorded which). The rearrangement joined TRBV19 to TRBJ1-2; the D gene cannot be named for sure. The DNA is TGTGCCAGTAGTATTTATTTCCGCTACACCTTC. Its amino acids are CASSIYFRYTF.